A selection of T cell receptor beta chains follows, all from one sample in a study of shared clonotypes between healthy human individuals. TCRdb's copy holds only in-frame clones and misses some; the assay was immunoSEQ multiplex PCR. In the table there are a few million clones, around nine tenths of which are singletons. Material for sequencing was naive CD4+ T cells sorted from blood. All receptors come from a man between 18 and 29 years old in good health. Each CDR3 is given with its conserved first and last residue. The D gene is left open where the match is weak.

CDR3aa: CAISQGGVSYEQYF
d_gene: .
j_gene: TRBJ2-7
v_gene: TRBV10-3

CDR3aa: CASSQITGWDIQYF
d_gene: .
j_gene: TRBJ2-4
v_gene: TRBV6-1

CDR3aa: CAWTRNVGDGYTF
d_gene: .
j_gene: TRBJ1-2
v_gene: TRBV30

CDR3aa: CASSPLAGAGDTQYF
d_gene: TRBD2
j_gene: TRBJ2-3
v_gene: TRBV6-5

CDR3aa: CASSWSLENTGELFF
d_gene: .
j_gene: TRBJ2-2
v_gene: TRBV7-2

CDR3aa: CASSLRQGGFGYTF
d_gene: TRBD1
j_gene: TRBJ1-2
v_gene: TRBV6-5

CDR3aa: CASSDLNQPQHF
d_gene: .
j_gene: TRBJ1-5
v_gene: TRBV6-1

CDR3aa: CASSLDRLLYGYTF
d_gene: .
j_gene: TRBJ1-2
v_gene: TRBV28

CDR3aa: CASGLGQTQETQYF
d_gene: .
j_gene: TRBJ2-5
v_gene: TRBV12-5

CDR3aa: CASSSGAGTGELFF
d_gene: .
j_gene: TRBJ2-2
v_gene: TRBV7-2

CDR3aa: CASSRGRGNEKLFF
d_gene: TRBD1
j_gene: TRBJ1-4
v_gene: TRBV30

CDR3aa: CASSLIKGDRVVNEQFF
d_gene: TRBD1
j_gene: TRBJ2-1
v_gene: TRBV13

CDR3aa: CAIGASSTYEQYF
d_gene: .
j_gene: TRBJ2-7
v_gene: TRBV10-3

CDR3aa: CASAREYQETQYF
d_gene: .
j_gene: TRBJ2-5
v_gene: TRBV2

CDR3aa: CASSLVGSGELFF
d_gene: .
j_gene: TRBJ2-2
v_gene: TRBV7-9